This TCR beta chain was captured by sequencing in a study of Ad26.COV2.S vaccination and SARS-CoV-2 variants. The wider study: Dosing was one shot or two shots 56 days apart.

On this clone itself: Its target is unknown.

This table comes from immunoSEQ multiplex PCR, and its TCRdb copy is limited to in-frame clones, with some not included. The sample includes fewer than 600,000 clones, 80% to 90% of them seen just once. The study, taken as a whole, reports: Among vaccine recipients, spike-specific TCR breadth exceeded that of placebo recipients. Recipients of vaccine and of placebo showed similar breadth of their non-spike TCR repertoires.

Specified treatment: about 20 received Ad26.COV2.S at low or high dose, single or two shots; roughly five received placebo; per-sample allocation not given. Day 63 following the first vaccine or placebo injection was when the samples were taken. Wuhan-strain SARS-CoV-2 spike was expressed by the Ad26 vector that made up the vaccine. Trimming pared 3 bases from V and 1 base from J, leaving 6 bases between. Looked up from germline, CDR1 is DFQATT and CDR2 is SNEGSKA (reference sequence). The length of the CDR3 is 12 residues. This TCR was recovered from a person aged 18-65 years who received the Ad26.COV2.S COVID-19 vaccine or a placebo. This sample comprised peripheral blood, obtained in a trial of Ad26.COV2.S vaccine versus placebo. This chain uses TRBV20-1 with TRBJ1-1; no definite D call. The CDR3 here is CSASLRNTEAFF. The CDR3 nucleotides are TGCAGTGCTAGTCTCCGGAACACTGAAGCTTTCTTT.